This T cell receptor (beta chain) was observed in a study of CXCR3-negative and CXCR3-positive naive CD8 T cells. The study's findings and limits: CXCR3-expressing naive cells carried TRB CDR3s more hydrophobic than those of CXCR3-negative naive cells. Within a donor, both naive subsets shared TRBV-TRBJ usage, unlike memory cells.

CDR3 size: 16 residues. The germline V gene encodes CDR1 MGHRA and CDR2 YSYEKL. A CD45RO-CCR7+CD27+CD95- profile was what naive CD8+ T cells displayed. In regard to this clonotype: Its antigen is undetermined.

Through 5' RACE with UMI labels, the TRB cDNA libraries were prepared. TCRdb re-called the 5' RACE reads, yielding one record per CDR3 amino acid sequence without DNA. This sample lists 150,000 or so distinct CDR3 sequences; its ten largest clones have approximately 0.46%. The receptor was derived from a human donor in good health. Some clones in this sample may be carry-over from other donors' samples. The chain employs TRBV4-1 and TRBJ2-1; the D gene TCRdb calls, TRBD2, cannot be checked with no DNA. The material sequenced was naive CXCR3- CD8+ T cells from blood. As to subset: CD45RO-CCR7+CD27+CD95- naive CD8+ T cells lacking CXCR3 (TNR3-). Here the CDR3 reads CASSPIFSGGDNEQFF.